Presented here are 29 T cell receptor beta chains from one specimen sequenced in a study of T cell repertoires in cytomegalovirus infection. TCRdb itself ran the reads through MiXCR, one entry per CDR3 protein. This table has roughly 280,000 distinct CDR3 sequences, approximately 9% appearing once. Sequencing was carried out using PBMCs. Receptors originate from a human donor in good health (CMV status not recorded). Some clones in this sample may be carry-over from other donors' samples.

In this sample, this clonotype turned up many times. The CDR3 here is CASRFQDRVNSPLHF. CDR3 in DNA: TGTGCCAGCAGATTTCAGGACAGGGTTAATTCACCCCTCCACTTT. This chain joins TRBV28 and TRBJ1-6; 8 bases are shared with TRBD1. This CDR3 region has 15 residues. The V and J ends lost 6 bases and 6 bases, in that order; junction bases with no gene match: 7. Looked up from germline, CDR1 is MDHEN and CDR2 is SYDVKM.

The chain employs TRBV15 and TRBJ1-5, with 7 bases that match TRBD1. This CDR3 is 17 amino acids long. V lost 6 bases to trimming and J lost 3 bases; unmatched junction nucleotides: 14. Germline CDR1 is LNHNV and CDR2 is YYDKDF (reference sequence). The CDR3 DNA reads TGTGCCACCAGTCCCATCGGAGGGGGCGTCTACAATCAGCCCCAGCATTTT. Protein: CATSPIGGGVYNQPQHF.

This clonotype was detected only a few times. This chain's CDR3 is CASSLGQHTDTQYF. As DNA, the CDR3 is TGCGCCAGCAGCCTAGGACAGCACACAGATACGCAGTATTTT. This sequence joins TRBV4-3 and TRBJ2-3; TRBD1 might be the D (6 bases). From germline, CDR1 is LGHNA and CDR2 YSLEER. Trimming shortened V by 4 bases and J by 2 bases, and 10 bases separated the two germline ends. The CDR3 contains 14 residues.

The chain has TRBV25-1 and TRBJ2-2; the D is unclear. CDR1 and CDR2 (germline): MGHDK, SYGVNS. V lost 0 bases, J lost 7 bases, and 6 bases lay in between. This CDR3 has 13 residues. The CDR3 region is CASSEYVLGELFF. Here the CDR3 DNA reads TGTGCCAGCAGTGAATACGTCCTCGGGGAGCTGTTTTTT. Full variable domain (rest looked up from reference TRBV25-1 and TRBJ2-2): EADIYQTPRYLVIGTGKKITLECSQTMGHDKMYWYQQDPGMELHLIHYSYGVNSTEKGDLSSESTVSRIRTEHFPLTLESARPSHTSQYLCASSEYVLGELFFGEGSRLTVL.

This clonotype was found many times. The chain carries TRBV7-2 and TRBJ1-2; 7 nucleotides line up with TRBD1. The J segment lost 4 bases and the V segment lost 0 bases, leaving 11 bases of the junction unmatched. The CDR3 loop spans 17 amino acids. Germline V gene sequence: CDR1 SGHTA, CDR2 FQGNSA. The chain's CDR3 is CASSLAPKGASSYGYTF. CDR3 coding DNA: TGTGCCAGCAGCTTAGCACCCAAGGGGGCGAGTAGCTATGGCTACACCTTC.

This clonotype was counted only a few times. V gene TRBV7-9 combines with J gene TRBJ2-1; D may be TRBD1 (5 bases). Germline lookup yields CDR1 SEHNR and CDR2 FQNEAQ (reference sequence). CDR3 length: 15 amino acids. Trimming removed 1 base at V and 4 bases at J, with 11 bases between. The CDR3 spells CASSLGQNLYNEQFF. DNA for the CDR3: TGTGCCAGCAGCTTAGGACAGAACCTTTACAATGAGCAGTTCTTC.

This clonotype showed up many times. The chain joins TRBV7-2 to TRBJ1-6, with a weak D call TRBD1 (6 bases). The germline V gene encodes CDR1 SGHTA and CDR2 FQGNSA. The CDR3 covers 14 residues. Trimming took 8 bases from V and 5 from J, leaving 13 bases between them. The CDR3 reads CASGTRQDNSPLHF. Here the CDR3 DNA reads TGTGCCAGCGGGACCCGACAGGATAATTCACCCCTCCACTTT.

This clonotype was seen ten or more times. The genes are TRBV5-1 and TRBJ2-7; TRBD1 might be the D (6 bases). The CDR3 contains 13 residues. CDR1 and CDR2 (germline): SGHRS, YFSETQ. Trimming removed 4 bases at V and 3 bases at J, with 11 bases between. The CDR3 reads CASSPEQGYEQYF. The CDR3 nucleotides read TGCGCCAGCAGCCCGGAACAGGGCTACGAGCAGTACTTC.

The gene calls are TRBV7-6 and TRBJ2-5; D assignment may be TRBD1 or TRBD2 (6 bases each). Trimming took off 4 bases at V and 5 bases at J, with 17 bases between the two ends. The CDR3 runs 15 residues. Germline-derived CDR1 and CDR2 are SGHVS and FNYEAQ. CDR3 sequence: CASSSIGGSGETQYF. Written as DNA, the CDR3 is TGTGCCAGCAGCTCAATCGGGGGCTCGGGGGAGACCCAGTACTTC. The full variable domain, in which reference TRBV7-6 and TRBJ2-5 provide the parts outside the CDR3, is GAGVSQSPRYKVTKRGQDVALRCDPISGHVSLYWYRQALGQGPEFLTYFNYEAQQDKSGLPNDRFSAERPEGSISTLTIQRTEQRDSAMYRCASSSIGGSGETQYFGPGTRLLVL.

This clonotype showed up many times. The chain is built from TRBV7-8 and TRBJ2-3; D is perhaps TRBD1 (5 bases). CDR3 length equals 17 residues. The V and J ends lost 5 bases and 2 bases respectively, with 20 bases between them. Germline-derived CDR1 and CDR2 are SGHVS and FQNEAQ. CDR3 in DNA: TGTGCCAGCAGCCCATTCCCAACAGGATTCTTCACAGATACGCAGTATTTT. Residues: CASSPFPTGFFTDTQYF.

This clonotype was counted many times. The V call is TRBV28, the J call TRBJ1-2; TRBD1 is a possible D gene (5 bases). Trimming stripped 6 bases from V and 8 bases from J, with 19 bases between. Germline values: CDR1 MDHEN, CDR2 SYDVKM. CDR3 size: 14 residues. CDR3 amino acids: CASRGSYGARGYTF. For the CDR3, the DNA is TGTGCCAGCAGGGGATCCTACGGGGCGCGGGGCTACACCTTC.

This clonotype has a count of ten or more. The J gene is TRBJ1-1, the V gene TRBV7-2, with D perhaps TRBD1 (5 bases). Germline V gives CDR1 SGHTA, CDR2 FQGNSA. This CDR3 has 17 residues. V was trimmed by 5 bases and J by 4 bases, leaving 23 bases between them. The CDR3 protein is CASSPPLGEGYATEAFF. The CDR3, as DNA: TGTGCCAGCAGCCCCCCTTTGGGGGAAGGCTATGCCACTGAAGCTTTCTTT.

The chain couples TRBV7-8 to TRBJ2-3, with 9 bases lining up with TRBD1. Germline-derived CDR1 and CDR2 are SGHVS and FQNEAQ. Trimming at V came to 3 bases and at J to 0 bases, leaving 10 bases not matched to a gene. The CDR3 consists of 18 residues. CDR3 coding DNA: TGTGCCAGCAGCTTTAAGACAGGGGGTGTTACTAGCACAGATACGCAGTATTTT. This gives the protein CASSFKTGGVTSTDTQYF.

Many counts were recorded for this clonotype. V is TRBV7-2 and J is TRBJ1-4; no definite D call. V was clipped by 6 bases and J by 3 bases, with 11 bases between them. The germline CDR1 and CDR2 sequences are SGHTA and FQGNSA. The CDR3 runs to 14 residues. The chain's CDR3 is CASRGSGANEKLFF. The DNA of the CDR3 is TGTGCCAGCAGAGGTTCCGGGGCTAATGAAAAACTGTTTTTT.

The chain employs TRBV12-3 or TRBV12-4 and TRBJ1-3; 7 nucleotides match TRBD1. The CDR3 extends over 14 amino acids. After removal of 9 bases from V and 1 base from J, the junction contained 6 bases not matched to a gene. CDR3: CASMRTGSGNTIYF. The CDR3 bases are TGTGCCAGTATGAGGACAGGATCTGGAAACACCATATATTTT.

This clonotype was observed a few times. This sequence may be a read error, since a much larger clone differs from it by one base. The CDR3 DNA follows: TGTGCCAGCAACTTAACTAGCGGAGCCTACAATGAGCAGTTCTTC. Translation gives CASNLTSGAYNEQFF. The V and J genes are TRBV7-2 and TRBJ2-1; 8 bases are shared with TRBD2. There are 15 residues in the CDR3. CDR1 SGHTA and CDR2 FQGNSA come from the germline V gene.

This clonotype was seen more than once but under ten times. V is TRBV7-2 and J is TRBJ2-1, with TRBD2 matching over 9 bases. The CDR3 extends over 16 amino acids. V shed 1 base, J shed 6 bases, and the junction held 7 bases outside the gene matches. Germline V lookup: CDR1 SGHTA, CDR2 FQGNSA. The CDR3 DNA follows: TGTGCCAGCAGCTTAGTAGGGCGGGGGGGCCTCAATGAGCAGTTCTTC. This gives the protein CASSLVGRGGLNEQFF.

This clonotype was seen a few times. CDR3: CASSSYTGKTEAFF. The CDR3, as DNA: TGTGCCAGCAGTTCCTACACAGGGAAAACTGAAGCTTTCTTT. The chain links TRBV28 to TRBJ1-1; D perhaps matches TRBD1 (6 bases). CDR3 length: 14 residues. Per germline, CDR1 MDHEN and CDR2 SYDVKM. The ends were cut back, 4 bases at V and 5 bases at J, with 14 bases in the middle.

V and J are TRBV30 and TRBJ1-1; D not certain. Looked up from germline, CDR1 is GTSNPN and CDR2 is SVGIG (reference sequence). The V end lost 4 bases, the J end lost 2 bases, and 23 bases lay between the germline ends. The CDR3 is 17 amino acids. The chain's CDR3 is CAWKNPKEQFFNTEAFF. CDR3 nucleotide sequence: TGTGCCTGGAAGAATCCGAAGGAGCAGTTTTTCAACACTGAAGCTTTCTTT. The whole variable domain, filled in from reference TRBV30 and TRBJ1-1, reads SQTIHQWPATLVQPVGSPLSLECTVEGTSNPNLYWYRQAAGRGLQLLFYSVGIGQISSEVPQNLSASRPQDRQFILSSKKLLLSDSGFYLCAWKNPKEQFFNTEAFFGQGTRLTVV.

There are many counts of this clonotype. The V gene is TRBV14, the J gene TRBJ1-1; D perhaps matches TRBD1 (5 bases). The CDR3 loop spans 18 amino acids. From germline, CDR1 is SGHDN and CDR2 FVKESK. V lost 4 bases, J lost 5 bases, and 26 bases lay in between. Here the CDR3 DNA reads TGTGCCAGCAGCCCCCGTTGGTCGAAGAGGGCGGGGGGGACTGAAGCTTTCTTT. It is translated as CASSPRWSKRAGGTEAFF.

The genes are TRBV20-1 and TRBJ1-1; D possibly corresponds to TRBD1 (6 bases). CDR1 is DFQATT and CDR2 is SNEGSKA in the germline V gene (reference sequence). V was pared by 8 bases and J by 1 base, with 14 bases between. This CDR3 comprises 13 residues. The DNA of the CDR3 is TGCAGTCAAGCCAAACAGGGGAACACTGAAGCTTTCTTT. This translates into CSQAKQGNTEAFF.

This clonotype was detected ten times or more. The V and J genes are TRBV7-6 and TRBJ2-7; TRBD2 matches at 11 bases. The junction had 9 bases not matched to a gene; V was cut back by 4 bases and J by 7 bases. CDR1 is SGHVS, CDR2 FNYEAQ, per germline. The CDR3 totals 15 residues. CDR3 loop: CASSSASGRTGEQYF. In DNA form, the CDR3 reads TGTGCCAGCAGCTCCGCTAGCGGGAGGACTGGGGAGCAGTACTTC.

This clonotype appeared many times. This rearrangement joins TRBV11-3 to TRBJ2-1, with TRBD2 matching over 10 bases. CDR3 length: 15 amino acids. The germline V gene encodes CDR1 SGHNT and CDR2 YENEEA. Trimming at V came to 6 bases and at J to 4 bases, leaving 6 bases not matched to a gene. The CDR3 reads CASSRASGRYNEQFF. In DNA, the CDR3 is TGTGCCAGCAGTCGGGCTAGCGGGAGATACAATGAGCAGTTCTTC.

In its sample, this clonotype was seen a few times. The chain employs TRBV12-3 or TRBV12-4 and TRBJ2-2, with 11 nucleotides matching TRBD1. This CDR3 region has 14 residues. V dropped 9 bases and J dropped 5; count of bases not matched to a gene: 5. The CDR3 region has the DNA TGTGCCAGTAAAGGACAGGGGGCAACCGGGGAGCTGTTTTTT. The encoded protein is CASKGQGATGELFF.

The table lists this clonotype with many counts. The rearrangement joins TRBV7-2 to TRBJ1-5; D may be TRBD1 (5 bases). The V end lost 5 bases, the J end lost 4 bases, and 12 bases lay between the germline ends. This CDR3 comprises 14 residues. Germline V gene lookup returns CDR1 SGHTA and CDR2 FQGNSA. DNA for the CDR3: TGTGCCAGCAGCACAGCAGAGGGGAATCAGCCCCAGCATTTT. This gives the protein CASSTAEGNQPQHF.

Details on this clonotype: The conserved final phenylalanine or tryptophan is absent from the CDR3, which likely points to a read error. The rearrangement joins TRBV12-5 to TRBJ1-4; D unresolved. The CDR3 length is 14 residues. Germline V gene sequence: CDR1 LGHNT, CDR2 FRNRAP. The V gene lost 1 base and the J gene lost 4 bases, with 7 bases spanning the gap. The CDR3 sequence: CASGLGIINEKLFL. In DNA form, the CDR3 reads TGTGCTAGTGGTTTGGGTATTATTAATGAAAAACTGTTTCTT.

This clonotype has at least ten counts. The gene calls are TRBV7-2 and TRBJ1-5; D is perhaps TRBD1 (5 bases). Germline values: CDR1 SGHTA, CDR2 FQGNSA. The CDR3 length is 16 residues. Trimming cost V 2 bases and J 0 bases, with 11 bases left between them. The CDR3 protein is CASSLSGGNSNQPQHF. For the CDR3, the DNA is TGTGCCAGCAGCTTATCCGGGGGTAATAGCAATCAGCCCCAGCATTTT.

This clonotype was seen ten or more times. The CDR3 coding sequence is TGTGCCAGCAGCTATGAGCTAGCGGGAGCCTCTCGGAATGAGCAGTTCTTC. Protein sequence: CASSYELAGASRNEQFF. The chain joins TRBV7-2 to TRBJ2-1; 10 nucleotides match TRBD2. Germline CDR1 is SGHTA and CDR2 is FQGNSA. Losses at the gene ends were 4 bases for V and 7 bases for J; bases not matched to a gene: 13. The CDR3 is 17 amino acids.

The CDR3 bases are TGCGCCAGCAGTTTGTGGAACCCCGCTGAAGCTTTCTTT. Translation gives CASSLWNPAEAFF. V usage is TRBV5-1 and J usage is TRBJ1-1, with no clear D. From germline, CDR1 is SGHRS and CDR2 YFSETQ. V dropped 5 bases and J dropped 6 bases, with 14 bases sitting between them. This CDR3 is built from 13 residues.